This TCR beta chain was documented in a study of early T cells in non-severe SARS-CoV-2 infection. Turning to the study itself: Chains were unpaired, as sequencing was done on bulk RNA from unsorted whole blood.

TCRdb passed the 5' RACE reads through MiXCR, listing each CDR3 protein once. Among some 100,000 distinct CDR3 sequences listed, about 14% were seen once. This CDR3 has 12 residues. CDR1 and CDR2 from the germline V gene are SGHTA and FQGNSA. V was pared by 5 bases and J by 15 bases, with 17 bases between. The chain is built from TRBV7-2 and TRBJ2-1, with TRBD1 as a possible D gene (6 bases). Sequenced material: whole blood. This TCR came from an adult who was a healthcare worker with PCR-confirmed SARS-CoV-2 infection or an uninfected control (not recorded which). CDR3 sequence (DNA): TGTGCCAGCAGCCTGGCCACAGGGTCTCGGTTCTTC. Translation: CASSLATGSRFF.